Listed below are T cell receptor beta chains from one sample, sequenced in a study of T cells in Graves' hyperthyroidism and ophthalmopathy. From the multiplex PCR reads, TCRdb called clonotypes with MiXCR, one entry per CDR3 protein. The sample contains almost 600,000 distinct CDR3 sequences, 11% to 15% of which appear only once. Source material: blood. The source is a woman in her twenties or thirties with Graves' hyperthyroidism that later progressed to Graves' ophthalmopathy. Both conserved end residues are part of each CDR3. The D gene is left open where the match is weak. A row's size may be missing; if present it is once, few, many or a size class.

V gene	D gene	CDR3 length	J gene	clone size	CDR3 DNA	CDR3 protein
TRBV18	.	13	TRBJ2-5	few	TGTGCCAGCTCACCAGTCAACCAAGAGACCCAGTACTTC	CASSPVNQETQYF
TRBV27	TRBD2	15	TRBJ2-7	many	TGTGCCAGCAGTTTGGGGACTAGCGGGAAAAACGAGCAGTACTTC	CASSLGTSGKNEQYF
TRBV20-1	.	15	TRBJ1-3	.	TGCAGTGCTAGAGATATGGGGGGCTCTGGAAACACCATATATTTT	CSARDMGGSGNTIYF
TRBV28	TRBD1	14	TRBJ2-7	.	TGTGCCAGCAGTCCACCGGGACAGGGCCGCGAGCAGTACTTC	CASSPPGQGREQYF
TRBV28	TRBD1	19	TRBJ1-4	.	TGTGCCAGCAGTTTAAGGGCCCCCGACAGGGGGGCAACTAATGAAAAACTGTTTTTT	CASSLRAPDRGATNEKLFF
TRBV6-1	.	13	TRBJ1-1	many	TGTGCCAGCAGGGCGACTCTGAACACTGAAGCTTTCTTT	CASRATLNTEAFF
TRBV3-1	TRBD1	15	TRBJ1-6	few	TGTGCCAGCAGCCAATTTAGGCAGGGGGACTCACCCCTCCACTTT	CASSQFRQGDSPLHF
TRBV6-1	.	13	TRBJ2-1	many	TGTGCCAGCAGGGCCTTCGGGACACAAGAGCAGTTCTTC	CASRAFGTQEQFF
TRBV12-3/TRBV12-4	.	13	TRBJ1-5	many	TGTGCCAGCAGTTCCCAGACAGATCAGCCCCAGCATTTT	CASSSQTDQPQHF
TRBV2	TRBD2	15	TRBJ2-7	.	TGTGCCAGCACTGGGGCTAGCGGTCCTCCCTACGAGCAGTACTTC	CASTGASGPPYEQYF
TRBV9	.	14	TRBJ1-5	.	TGTGCCGGCAGCGTAGGGATTGGCCCTCAGCCCCAGCATTTT	CAGSVGIGPQPQHF
TRBV19	.	15	TRBJ1-2	many	TGTGCCAGTAGTATAGTCGGGGGAGCTAACTATGGCTACACCTTC	CASSIVGGANYGYTF
TRBV7-3	.	13	TRBJ2-1	few	TGTGCCAGCAACCATGGCCGGTCAGATGAGCAGTTCTTC	CASNHGRSDEQFF
TRBV3-1	.	15	TRBJ1-1	many	TGTGCCAGCAGCCAAGATGGGGGGGTGAACACTGAAGCTTTCTTT	CASSQDGGVNTEAFF
TRBV27	TRBD1	12	TRBJ1-2	few	TGTGCCAGCACCCAGGGGGCAACTGGCTACACCTTC	CASTQGATGYTF
TRBV28	.	15	TRBJ1-2	many	TGTGCCAGCAGTTTAGGACAGCGCTCTAACTATGGCTACACCTTC	CASSLGQRSNYGYTF
TRBV3-1	.	14	TRBJ2-2	many	TGTGCCACCGGGACTTTGTGGGGCACCGGGGAGCTGTTTTTT	CATGTLWGTGELFF
TRBV7-3	TRBD2	16	TRBJ2-1	many	TGTGCCAGCAGCGGATCCTTAGCGGGAGACCACAATGAGCAGTTCTTC	CASSGSLAGDHNEQFF
TRBV9	.	15	TRBJ1-3	few	TGTGCCAGCAGCGTAGGGGATTTTTCTGTAGACACCATATATTTT	CASSVGDFSVDTIYF
TRBV6-1	.	15	TRBJ1-4	many	TGTGCCAGCAGCAACGACGGGACAACTAATGAAAAACTGTTTTTT	CASSNDGTTNEKLFF
TRBV7-9	TRBD2	15	TRBJ2-7	.	TGTGCCAGCAGTCATATCGGGACTAGCGTCTACGAGCAGTACTTC	CASSHIGTSVYEQYF
TRBV2	.	13	TRBJ1-1	many	TGTGCCAGCAGTGTAAATCCCCTTAATGAAGCTTTCTTT	CASSVNPLNEAFF
TRBV2	.	12	TRBJ1-6	many	TGTGCCAGCAGTGAGAATAATTCACCCCTCCACTTT	CASSENNSPLHF
TRBV7-9	TRBD1	14	TRBJ2-3	.	TGTGCCAGCAGTTTAGGGGGCCCACCAGATACGCAGTATTTT	CASSLGGPPDTQYF
TRBV5-1	TRBD2	17	TRBJ2-6	.	TGCGCCAGCAGCTTGGGGGCTAGCGGGAGTGGGGCCAACGTCCTGACTTTC	CASSLGASGSGANVLTF
TRBV7-9	.	15	TRBJ2-7	.	TGTGCCAGCAGCTTAGCGGGGAACTCTCCACAGGAACAGTACTTC	CASSLAGNSPQEQYF
TRBV5-1	.	14	TRBJ2-1	many	TGCGCCAGCAGCCAATTTACAGGGTACAATGAGCAGTTCTTC	CASSQFTGYNEQFF
TRBV9	.	14	TRBJ1-2	many	TGTGCCAGCAGCAAAATTGAACAGGGATCTGGCTACACCTTC	CASSKIEQGSGYTF
TRBV6-2/TRBV6-3	.	14	TRBJ1-1	.	TGTGCCAGCAGTTATTTGTCGGGCCCCACTGAAGCTTTCTTT	CASSYLSGPTEAFF
TRBV4-2	TRBD2	16	TRBJ2-1	.	TGTGCCAGCAGCCAAGAGGCTAGCGGGTCGGGCAATGAGCAGTTCTTC	CASSQEASGSGNEQFF
TRBV28	.	18	TRBJ1-1	.	TGTGCCAGCAGCCCTAACAGGAAGCCAACCCCCATATACACTGAAGCTTTCTTT	CASSPNRKPTPIYTEAFF
TRBV3-1	TRBD2	19	TRBJ2-1	few	TGTGCCAGCAGCCAAGAGATTAGTAGGAGACTAGCATTATACAATGAGCAGTTCTTC	CASSQEISRRLALYNEQFF
TRBV29-1	.	13	TRBJ2-5	many	TGCAGCGTTGAAGTCGGCCCGGCCAAGACCCAGTACTTC	CSVEVGPAKTQYF
TRBV2	.	15	TRBJ1-3	many	TGTGCCAGCGGCCAGGGACTCTACTCTGGAAACACCATATATTTT	CASGQGLYSGNTIYF
TRBV2	.	14	TRBJ1-2	many	TGTGCCAGCAGTGAAGGGCATCTTAACTATGGCTACACCTTC	CASSEGHLNYGYTF
TRBV9	.	14	TRBJ2-2	few	TGTGCCAGCAGCGTGAAATGGGACTCCCTCAGGCTGTTTTTT	CASSVKWDSLRLFF
TRBV19	.	15	TRBJ1-4	.	TGTGCCAGTAGTACACTAGGAGCTACTAATGAAAAACTGTTTTTT	CASSTLGATNEKLFF
TRBV2	.	15	TRBJ2-7	many	TGTGCCAGCAGTGAAATGGGGAACCCAGTCTACGAGCAGTACTTC	CASSEMGNPVYEQYF
TRBV19	.	15	TRBJ1-1	many	TGTGCCAGTAGTATAAACAGCGCCATGAACACTGAAGCTTTCTTT	CASSINSAMNTEAFF
TRBV5-1	TRBD1	16	TRBJ2-5	many	TGCGCCAGCAGTATTGGACAGGGGGCTTCCGGAGAGACCCAGTACTTC	CASSIGQGASGETQYF
TRBV19	.	11	TRBJ2-7	.	TGTGCCAGTAAAAGAGAAGGGGAGCAGTACTTC	CASKREGEQYF
TRBV28	TRBD1	13	TRBJ2-7	few	TGTGCCAGCAGTACAGGGGGGCAGTCCGAGCAGTACTTC	CASSTGGQSEQYF
TRBV7-8	.	17	TRBJ1-4	few	TGTGCCAGCAGCTTAAGCGGGACTGCGCCAACTAATGAAAAACTGTTTTTT	CASSLSGTAPTNEKLFF
TRBV11-3	TRBD2	19	TRBJ2-3	many	TGTGCCAGCAGCTTCCTACTAGCGGGAGGGCCCCAAAGCACAGATACGCAGTATTTT	CASSFLLAGGPQSTDTQYF
TRBV7-8	.	14	TRBJ2-1	few	TGTGCCAGCAGCCAAGATCCCTCTATCGTCGAGCAGTTCTTC	CASSQDPSIVEQFF
TRBV7-2	.	15	TRBJ2-1	many	TGTGCCAGCAGCTTAGCGCAGGGTATTGGCAATGAGCAGTTCTTC	CASSLAQGIGNEQFF
TRBV28	.	14	TRBJ2-2	.	TGTGCCACCGAGGACACATCGAACACCGGGGAGCTGTTTTTT	CATEDTSNTGELFF
TRBV7-8	TRBD2	15	TRBJ2-3	many	TGTGCCAGCAGCCTTAGCGGGAGTGGGGCAGATACGCAGTATTTT	CASSLSGSGADTQYF